These T cell receptor beta chains were read from a single sample in a study of T cells in localized non-small cell lung cancer. Profiling relied on immunoSEQ multiplex PCR, and the TCRdb table lists in-frame clones only, not all of them. Among 25,000 to 30,000 clones, 85% to 90% were seen once, and the ten largest hold about 3%. The source was peripheral blood, collected before any cancer treatment. These receptors originate from a woman aged 18 to 50 with stage I lung adenocarcinoma. CDR3s include the opening cysteine and the closing phenylalanine or tryptophan. D genes are given only for firm matches. Where a row states a size, it is once, few, many or the class of an expanded clone; other rows omit it.

-,TRBD2,TRBJ2-1,TRBV7-8,17,CASSLLAGGRTYNEQFF,TGTGCCAGCAGCTTACTAGCGGGAGGACGTACCTACAATGAGCAGTTCTTC
-,-,TRBJ2-7,TRBV6-1,14,CASSEDLLPYEQYF,TGTGCCAGCAGTGAAGATCTACTACCCTACGAGCAGTACTTC
-,-,TRBJ2-3,TRBV7-2,13,CASSSGGGDTQYF,TGTGCCAGCAGCTCCGGGGGCGGAGATACGCAGTATTTT
once,TRBD1,TRBJ1-1,TRBV29-1,12,CSVSQGSERAFF,TGCAGCGTCTCACAGGGGTCGGAGAGAGCTTTCTTT
-,-,TRBJ1-2,TRBV28,14,CASSLIAGTGIGDF,TGTGCCAGCAGTTTAATCGCAGGGACGGGGATTGGGGACTTC
few,TRBD2,TRBJ2-1,TRBV14,16,CASSRPGLAELNEQFF,TGTGCCAGCAGCCGCCCGGGACTAGCGGAACTCAATGAGCAGTTCTTC
-,-,TRBJ2-7,TRBV18,15,CASSPPRAAPYEQYF,TGTGCCAGCTCACCACCTAGGGCGGCCCCCTACGAGCAGTACTTC
-,-,TRBJ1-1,TRBV4-3,14,CASSFGGLNTEAFF,TGCGCCAGCAGTTTTGGGGGATTGAACACTGAAGCTTTCTTT
-,-,TRBJ2-5,TRBV7-9,13,CASSLPSQETQYF,TGTGCCAGCAGCTTACCCAGTCAAGAGACCCAGTACTTC
-,-,TRBJ2-3,TRBV14,13,CASSQGNLATQYF,TGTGCCAGCAGCCAAGGAAATCTAGCTACGCAGTATTTT
-,-,TRBJ1-1,TRBV19,11,CASSIGTEAFF,TGTGCCAGTAGTATAGGGACAGAAGCTTTCTTT
-,-,TRBJ2-7,TRBV2,14,CASSEQGSGYEQYF,TGTGCCAGCAGTGAACAGGGTAGCGGCTACGAGCAGTACTTC
-,-,TRBJ2-7,TRBV18,13,CASSLGEAYEQYF,TGTGCCAGCTCACTGGGGGAAGCTTACGAGCAGTACTTC
once,-,TRBJ2-7,TRBV14,24,CASSQSGLFGKVGVQPLLPYEQYF,TGTGCCAGCAGCCAGTCGGGACTCTTCGGAAAGGTCGGGGTCCAACCTCTCCTTCCCTACGAGCAGTACTTC
-,-,TRBJ2-1,TRBV5-4,16,CASSLAGGYSYNEQFF,TGTGCCAGCAGCTTGGCCGGGGGATACTCCTACAATGAGCAGTTCTTC
-,-,TRBJ2-7,TRBV6-1,12,CASSAVAYEQYF,TGTGCCAGCAGTGCCGTAGCCTACGAGCAGTACTTC
-,-,TRBJ1-2,TRBV27,14,CASSLAGVGYGYTF,TGTGCCAGCAGTTTAGCAGGGGTGGGCTATGGCTACACCTTC
few,-,TRBJ2-7,TRBV30,17,CAWNGRTMRDPFAEQYF,TGTGCCTGGAATGGGCGGACGATGAGAGACCCTTTCGCCGAGCAGTACTTC
-,-,TRBJ1-2,TRBV13,14,CASSLGTVNYGYTF,TGTGCCAGCAGCTTAGGGACAGTAAACTATGGCTACACCTTC
-,TRBD2,TRBJ2-7,TRBV11-3,15,CASSLTSGPSYEQYF,TGTGCCAGCAGCTTAACTAGCGGGCCCTCCTACGAGCAGTACTTC
-,TRBD1,TRBJ2-7,TRBV7-2,19,CASSSPGQGASLSTYEQYF,TGTGCCAGCAGTTCCCCGGGACAGGGGGCGTCCCTATCGACCTACGAGCAGTACTTC
-,TRBD1,TRBJ1-1,TRBV10-3,14,CAISYGQVDTEAFF,TGTGCCATCAGTTACGGACAGGTCGACACTGAAGCTTTCTTT
once,-,TRBJ2-1,TRBV6-4,15,CASSPTGQVRNEQFF,TGTGCCAGCAGCCCGACAGGTCAAGTAAGGAATGAGCAGTTCTTC
-,-,TRBJ2-3,TRBV6-1,16,CASSDRDSWSGDTQYF,TGTGCCAGCAGTGATCGGGACTCCTGGTCCGGAGATACGCAGTATTTT
-,-,TRBJ2-3,TRBV2,14,CASRALLSTDTQYF,TGTGCCAGCAGGGCCCTTCTGAGCACAGATACGCAGTATTTT
-,TRBD1,TRBJ2-1,TRBV7-9,15,CASSLERTGYNEQFF,TGTGCCAGCAGCTTAGAGCGGACAGGGTATAATGAGCAGTTCTTC
-,-,TRBJ1-1,TRBV15,14,CATSTPGGNTEAFF,TGTGCCACCAGCACTCCGGGGGGGAACACTGAAGCTTTCTTT
once,-,TRBJ2-5,TRBV6-5,16,CASSYSKPGLGETQYF,TGTGCCAGCAGTTACTCGAAGCCTGGGCTGGGGGAGACCCAGTACTTC
-,-,TRBJ2-7,TRBV5-5,14,CASSVSGYTYEQYF,TGTGCCAGCAGCGTGTCCGGATATACCTACGAGCAGTACTTC
-,-,TRBJ1-2,TRBV5-6,14,CASSPTGILRGYTF,TGTGCCAGCAGCCCCACAGGGATACTACGTGGCTACACCTTC
once,-,TRBJ1-2,TRBV6-5,16,CASSYRGPEGLYGYTF,TGTGCCAGCAGTTACAGAGGCCCCGAAGGTCTCTATGGCTACACCTTC
once,TRBD1,TRBJ1-5,TRBV19,15,CASSTTGGLSQPQHF,TGTGCCAGTAGTACCACAGGGGGCTTAAGTCAGCCCCAGCATTTT
-,-,TRBJ2-5,TRBV6-6,14,CASKPGLTSETQYF,TGTGCCAGCAAACCGGGACTCACGTCGGAGACCCAGTACTTC
-,-,TRBJ1-1,TRBV9,15,CASSTTRGANTEAFF,TGTGCCAGCAGCACGACAAGGGGGGCGAACACTGAAGCTTTCTTT
-,-,TRBJ1-2,TRBV7-2,14,CASSDGGGGYGYTF,TGTGCCAGCAGCGACGGAGGGGGTGGATATGGCTACACCTTC
-,TRBD2,TRBJ2-1,TRBV7-2,18,CASSLYPTQTSGGDEQFF,TGTGCCAGCAGCTTATACCCCACGCAGACTAGCGGAGGGGATGAGCAGTTCTTC
-,-,TRBJ2-7,TRBV7-3,14,CASSLLSLAYEQYF,TGTGCCAGCAGCTTATTGTCTTTGGCCTACGAGCAGTACTTC
-,-,TRBJ1-4,TRBV6-1,14,CASSVRVGNEKLFF,TGTGCCAGCAGTGTTCGGGTGGGTAATGAAAAACTGTTTTTT
-,TRBD2,TRBJ2-1,TRBV29-1,18,CSGRIQGRTSGTYNEQFF,TGCAGCGGGAGGATACAGGGGAGGACTAGCGGGACCTACAATGAGCAGTTCTTC
-,TRBD2,TRBJ2-1,TRBV4-1,18,CASSFLGLAGGSYNEQFF,TGCGCCAGCAGCTTTCTGGGACTAGCGGGAGGTTCCTACAATGAGCAGTTCTTC
-,-,TRBJ1-5,TRBV5-4,15,CASSLRQGDNQPQHF,TGTGCCAGCAGCCTACGTCAGGGAGACAATCAGCCCCAGCATTTT
-,-,TRBJ2-1,TRBV6-1,15,CASSESRLGANEQFF,TGTGCCAGCAGTGAAAGTCGCCTCGGGGCCAATGAGCAGTTCTTC